This T cell receptor beta chain was recovered during a study of T cell changes during pregnancy in multiple sclerosis (dated 2019 in TCRdb). For the wider study: Changes in the T cell repertoire over the course of pregnancy were examined in this study in women with multiple sclerosis.

On this clone itself: What this receptor recognizes is not known. There are no base qualities to consult, and no much larger clone falls within one base.

The CDR3 goes from the cysteine to the phenylalanine over 15 residues. Just CDR3 DNA is preserved here, 45 bases in frame from base 1. Trimming removed 6 bases from V and 5 bases from J; the gene matches leave 5 bases unexplained. CDR1 and CDR2 are drawn from the germline V gene (reference sequence): LNHDA, SQIVND. The library was prepared using the immunoSEQ multiplex PCR assay. TCRdb holds this immuneACCESS table with in-frame rearrangements only. Some clones are missing; in checked studies, unresolved V genes explain under half, and the rest has no known cause. The sample table records approximately 130,000 clones; roughly 97% of these occur just once. The ten largest make up 0.4% to 0.5% of the sample.

The sequencing used peripheral blood, collected after pregnancy. This clonotype originated in a female donor with multiple sclerosis, enrolled in a pregnancy study. The rearrangement combines TRBV19 with TRBJ2-2; 11 central bases correspond to TRBD2. The CDR3 here reads CASSSGLAVTGELFF. The nucleotide sequence reads as follows: TGTGCCAGTAGCTCGGGACTAGCGGTGACCGGGGAGCTGTTTTTT.